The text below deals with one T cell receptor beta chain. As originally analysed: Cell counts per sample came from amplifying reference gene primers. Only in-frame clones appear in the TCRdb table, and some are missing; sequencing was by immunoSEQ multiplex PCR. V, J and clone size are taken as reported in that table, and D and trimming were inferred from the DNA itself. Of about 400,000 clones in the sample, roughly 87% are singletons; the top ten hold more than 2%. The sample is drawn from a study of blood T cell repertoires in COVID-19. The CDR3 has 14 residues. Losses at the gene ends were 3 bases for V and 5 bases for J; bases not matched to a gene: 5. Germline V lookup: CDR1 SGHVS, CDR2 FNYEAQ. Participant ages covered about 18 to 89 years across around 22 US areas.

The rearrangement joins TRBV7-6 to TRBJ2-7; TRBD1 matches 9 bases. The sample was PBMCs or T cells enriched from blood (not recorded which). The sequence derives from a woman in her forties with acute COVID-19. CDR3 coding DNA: TGTGCCAGCAGCTTGGACAGGGGAGGAAACGAGCAGTACTTC. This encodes CASSLDRGGNEQYF.